This is a list of T cell receptor beta chains from one sample in a study of T cells in Graves' hyperthyroidism and ophthalmopathy. TCRdb fed the multiplex PCR reads into MiXCR, producing one record per CDR3 protein. The repertoire consists of nearly 600,000 distinct CDR3 sequences, with 14% occurring once and the leading ten covering around 7%. Sequenced: blood. The receptors shown here come from a woman between 18 and 30 years old with Graves' ophthalmopathy. CDR3s include the opening cysteine and the closing phenylalanine or tryptophan. The D gene is left open where the match is weak. A row's size may be missing; if present it is once, few, many or a size class.

d_call: TRBD2
clone_size: NA
v_call: TRBV11-3
j_call: TRBJ2-3
cdr3_aa: CASSSGVAGPSFRTDTQYF
cdr3_nt: TGTGCCAGCAGCTCGGGGGTAGCGGGCCCCTCATTTCGCACAGATACGCAGTATTTT

d_call: NA
clone_size: NA
v_call: TRBV20-1
j_call: TRBJ1-4
cdr3_aa: CSARDPEVMSTNEKLFF
cdr3_nt: TGCAGTGCTAGAGATCCGGAGGTGATGTCAACTAATGAAAAACTGTTTTTT

d_call: TRBD1
clone_size: many
v_call: TRBV7-7
j_call: TRBJ2-1
cdr3_aa: CASSLEPGTGPYNEQFF
cdr3_nt: TGTGCTAGCAGCTTAGAACCCGGGACAGGTCCCTACAATGAGCAGTTCTTC

d_call: TRBD1
clone_size: NA
v_call: TRBV4-1
j_call: TRBJ2-4
cdr3_aa: CASSHRGQGAKNIQYF
cdr3_nt: TGCGCCAGCAGCCATCGAGGACAGGGGGCCAAAAACATTCAGTACTTC

d_call: TRBD2
clone_size: few
v_call: TRBV18
j_call: TRBJ2-3
cdr3_aa: CASSPNAGGPVADTQYF
cdr3_nt: TGTGCCAGCTCACCTAACGCGGGAGGGCCGGTGGCAGATACGCAGTATTTT

d_call: TRBD2
clone_size: many
v_call: TRBV12-5
j_call: TRBJ2-5
cdr3_aa: CASGPGLAGQQETQYF
cdr3_nt: TGTGCTAGTGGTCCGGGACTAGCGGGACAACAAGAGACCCAGTACTTC

d_call: NA
clone_size: many
v_call: TRBV24-1
j_call: TRBJ2-5
cdr3_aa: CATSDLHGPVIGETQYF
cdr3_nt: TGTGCCACCAGTGATTTGCATGGGCCGGTGATAGGAGAGACCCAGTACTTC

d_call: TRBD2
clone_size: NA
v_call: TRBV4-2
j_call: TRBJ2-7
cdr3_aa: CASSPTWTSGKDEQYF
cdr3_nt: TGTGCCAGCAGCCCTACTTGGACTAGCGGGAAGGACGAGCAGTACTTC

d_call: NA
clone_size: many
v_call: TRBV12-5
j_call: TRBJ1-2
cdr3_aa: CASGLVPAGIYGYTF
cdr3_nt: TGTGCTAGTGGTTTGGTACCCGCAGGGATCTATGGCTACACCTTC

d_call: TRBD2
clone_size: NA
v_call: TRBV4-3
j_call: TRBJ2-1
cdr3_aa: CASSPVAGGLGNEQFF
cdr3_nt: TGCGCCAGCAGCCCTGTAGCGGGTGGGCTGGGGAATGAGCAGTTCTTC

d_call: NA
clone_size: many
v_call: TRBV28
j_call: TRBJ2-5
cdr3_aa: CASRRPTSKQETQYF
cdr3_nt: TGTGCCAGCAGACGACCGACAAGTAAACAAGAGACCCAGTACTTC

d_call: TRBD2
clone_size: many
v_call: TRBV10-3
j_call: TRBJ2-3
cdr3_aa: CAIRDSGGWTDTQYF
cdr3_nt: TGTGCCATCAGAGACAGCGGGGGGTGGACAGATACGCAGTATTTT

d_call: TRBD1
clone_size: many
v_call: TRBV18
j_call: TRBJ1-1
cdr3_aa: CASSPGQAVNTEAFF
cdr3_nt: TGTGCCAGCTCACCAGGACAGGCCGTGAACACTGAAGCTTTCTTT

d_call: TRBD1
clone_size: few
v_call: TRBV7-9
j_call: TRBJ1-6
cdr3_aa: CASSKGTGASRYNSPLHF
cdr3_nt: TGTGCCAGCAGCAAAGGGACAGGGGCCAGCCGATATAATTCACCCCTCCACTTT

d_call: NA
clone_size: many
v_call: TRBV12-3/TRBV12-4
j_call: TRBJ1-5
cdr3_aa: CASSPSWADNQPQHF
cdr3_nt: TGTGCCAGCAGCCCCTCCTGGGCAGATAATCAGCCCCAGCATTTT

d_call: TRBD2
clone_size: few
v_call: TRBV6-1
j_call: TRBJ2-5
cdr3_aa: CASSRPGLAGVVQETQYF
cdr3_nt: TGTGCCAGCAGCCGGCCGGGACTAGCGGGAGTAGTTCAAGAGACCCAGTACTTC

d_call: TRBD1
clone_size: few
v_call: TRBV20-1
j_call: TRBJ2-7
cdr3_aa: CSASDLHPDRGSSYEQYF
cdr3_nt: TGCAGTGCTAGTGACCTTCACCCGGACAGGGGAAGCTCCTACGAGCAGTACTTC

d_call: TRBD2
clone_size: many
v_call: TRBV5-1
j_call: TRBJ2-7
cdr3_aa: CASSPLGGGVSYEQYF
cdr3_nt: TGCGCCAGCAGCCCACTCGGGGGGGGTGTCTCCTACGAGCAGTACTTC

d_call: TRBD1
clone_size: many
v_call: TRBV5-1
j_call: TRBJ1-5
cdr3_aa: CASSPLPGQGPNQPQHF
cdr3_nt: TGCGCCAGCAGCCCTCTACCGGGACAGGGCCCAAATCAGCCCCAGCATTTT

d_call: NA
clone_size: many
v_call: TRBV6-1
j_call: TRBJ2-7
cdr3_aa: CATFQGRGSYEQYF
cdr3_nt: TGTGCCACCTTCCAAGGGAGAGGGTCCTACGAGCAGTACTTC

d_call: TRBD2
clone_size: NA
v_call: TRBV20-1
j_call: TRBJ2-1
cdr3_aa: CSAQSPGLAEIPFF
cdr3_nt: TGCAGTGCTCAATCCCCCGGACTAGCCGAGATTCCGTTCTTC

d_call: TRBD2
clone_size: many
v_call: TRBV7-9
j_call: TRBJ2-1
cdr3_aa: CASSLAASGNNEQFF
cdr3_nt: TGTGCCAGCAGCTTAGCGGCTAGCGGAAACAATGAGCAGTTCTTC

d_call: TRBD1
clone_size: many
v_call: TRBV7-3
j_call: TRBJ2-5
cdr3_aa: CASSGSGTAYQETQYF
cdr3_nt: TGTGCCAGCAGCGGGTCCGGGACAGCCTACCAAGAGACCCAGTACTTC

d_call: TRBD1
clone_size: many
v_call: TRBV12-3/TRBV12-4
j_call: TRBJ1-6
cdr3_aa: CASSQGQGLSYNSPLHF
cdr3_nt: TGTGCCAGCAGTCAAGGACAGGGTCTTTCCTATAATTCACCCCTCCACTTT

d_call: NA
clone_size: many
v_call: TRBV13
j_call: TRBJ2-7
cdr3_aa: CASSRTGYVGEQYF
cdr3_nt: TGTGCCAGCAGCCGAACAGGGTACGTGGGGGAGCAGTACTTC

d_call: TRBD1
clone_size: NA
v_call: TRBV5-8
j_call: TRBJ1-2
cdr3_aa: CASSPRTGGGDYGYTF
cdr3_nt: TGTGCCAGCAGCCCCAGGACAGGGGGCGGAGACTATGGCTACACCTTC

d_call: NA
clone_size: many
v_call: TRBV6-6
j_call: TRBJ1-5
cdr3_aa: CASSYRWEGGNQPQHF
cdr3_nt: TGTGCCAGCAGTTACCGGTGGGAGGGGGGCAATCAGCCCCAGCATTTT

d_call: NA
clone_size: many
v_call: TRBV2
j_call: TRBJ1-3
cdr3_aa: CASSWISGNTIYF
cdr3_nt: TGTGCCAGCTCTTGGATCTCTGGAAACACCATATATTTT

d_call: NA
clone_size: many
v_call: TRBV30
j_call: TRBJ1-2
cdr3_aa: CAWSVQAIGYTF
cdr3_nt: TGTGCCTGGAGCGTACAAGCTATCGGCTACACCTTC

d_call: NA
clone_size: many
v_call: TRBV20-1
j_call: TRBJ2-4
cdr3_aa: CSATSPPGHVQYF
cdr3_nt: TGCAGTGCCACATCCCCCCCCGGACACGTTCAGTACTTC

d_call: TRBD1
clone_size: many
v_call: TRBV7-9
j_call: TRBJ2-7
cdr3_aa: CASRKQGPEQYF
cdr3_nt: TGTGCCAGCAGAAAACAGGGGCCCGAGCAGTACTTC

d_call: TRBD2
clone_size: many
v_call: TRBV20-1
j_call: TRBJ2-1
cdr3_aa: CSAMPLWTSGRDSSYNEQFF
cdr3_nt: TGCAGTGCAATGCCCCTCTGGACTAGCGGGAGGGACAGCTCCTACAATGAGCAGTTCTTC

d_call: TRBD2
clone_size: NA
v_call: TRBV7-9
j_call: TRBJ2-1
cdr3_aa: CASSLVYTSGLYNEQSF
cdr3_nt: TGTGCCAGCAGCTTAGTATACACTAGCGGGCTGTACAATGAGCAGTCCTTC

d_call: TRBD2
clone_size: many
v_call: TRBV6-2/TRBV6-3
j_call: TRBJ2-1
cdr3_aa: CASSTSGIHNEQFF
cdr3_nt: TGTGCCAGCAGCACTAGCGGGATTCACAATGAGCAGTTCTTC

d_call: NA
clone_size: many
v_call: TRBV18
j_call: TRBJ2-6
cdr3_aa: CASSLDPGANVLTF
cdr3_nt: TGTGCCAGCTCACTGGATCCTGGGGCCAACGTCCTGACTTTC

d_call: NA
clone_size: few
v_call: TRBV5-6
j_call: TRBJ2-3
cdr3_aa: CASSPDRDTATDTQYF
cdr3_nt: TGTGCCAGCAGCCCCGACCGGGACACCGCCACAGATACGCAGTATTTT

d_call: NA
clone_size: NA
v_call: TRBV20-1
j_call: TRBJ2-5
cdr3_aa: CSAPGGDF
cdr3_nt: TGCAGTGCTCCCGGGGGCGACTTC

d_call: NA
clone_size: few
v_call: TRBV30
j_call: TRBJ2-2
cdr3_aa: CAWSVPGMGSGELFF
cdr3_nt: TGTGCCTGGAGTGTTCCCGGGATGGGTTCCGGGGAGCTGTTTTTT

d_call: NA
clone_size: many
v_call: TRBV11-2
j_call: TRBJ1-1
cdr3_aa: CASSLEAWSTEAFF
cdr3_nt: TGTGCCAGCAGCTTAGAGGCCTGGAGCACTGAAGCTTTCTTT

d_call: TRBD1
clone_size: NA
v_call: TRBV10-3
j_call: TRBJ2-5
cdr3_aa: CAISDPTRQGAIGETQYF
cdr3_nt: TGTGCCATCAGTGACCCCACCCGACAGGGGGCTATTGGGGAGACCCAGTACTTC

d_call: NA
clone_size: many
v_call: TRBV30
j_call: TRBJ2-5
cdr3_aa: CAWSVGQETQYF
cdr3_nt: TGTGCCTGGAGTGTGGGGCAAGAGACCCAGTACTTC

d_call: NA
clone_size: many
v_call: TRBV12-3/TRBV12-4
j_call: TRBJ2-3
cdr3_aa: CASSLGGGEDTQYF
cdr3_nt: TGTGCCAGCAGTTTAGGGGGAGGTGAGGATACGCAGTATTTT